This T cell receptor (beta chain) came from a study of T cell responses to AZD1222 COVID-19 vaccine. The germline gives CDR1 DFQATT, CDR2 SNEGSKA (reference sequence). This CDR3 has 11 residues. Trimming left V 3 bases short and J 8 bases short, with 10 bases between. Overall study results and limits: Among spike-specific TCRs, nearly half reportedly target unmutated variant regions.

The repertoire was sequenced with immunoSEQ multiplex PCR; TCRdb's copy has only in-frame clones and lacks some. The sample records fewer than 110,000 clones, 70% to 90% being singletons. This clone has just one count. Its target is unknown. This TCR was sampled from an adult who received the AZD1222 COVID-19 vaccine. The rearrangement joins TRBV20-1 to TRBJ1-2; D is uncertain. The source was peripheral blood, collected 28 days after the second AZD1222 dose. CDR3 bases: TGCAGTGCTAGTAGTTCCCCCGGCTACACCTTC. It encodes CSASSSPGYTF.